This section outlines one T cell receptor beta chain sequence together with its context. Its target is not known. The table came from immunoSEQ multiplex PCR; TCRdb's copy has only in-frame clones and leaves some out. The sample carries about 130,000 clones, around 84% recorded once. The data derive from a study of T cell responses to AZD1222 COVID-19 vaccine. Study-level results: The span of vaccine-associated CD4 TCRs extended across spike, with dominance at 160-218 and 743-854. Repertoires were obtained solely post-peak T cell response. Two AZD1222 administrations were followed by greater Spike-specific TCR breadth and depth. Donors were largely white British and mainly female; clonal diversity was possibly underestimated.

The CDR3 extends over 15 amino acids. The germline V gene has CDR1 LGHDT and CDR2 YNNKEL (reference sequence). Trimming pared 5 bases from V and 5 bases from J, leaving 18 bases between. The rearrangement links TRBV3-1 (or the pseudogene TRBV3-2) to TRBJ2-5; D tentatively fits TRBD1 or TRBD2 (6 bases each). The receptor's source is an adult in good health. The starting material was peripheral blood, obtained on day 0 of AZD1222 vaccination. The CDR3 loop reads CASSGGGVQEETQYF. In DNA, the CDR3 is TGTGCCAGCAGCGGAGGGGGAGTCCAGGAGGAGACCCAGTACTTC.